One and the same sample provided the 10 T cell receptor beta chains below, sequenced in a study of T cells in Graves' hyperthyroidism and ophthalmopathy. Amplified TCR beta CDR3 regions derived from RNA transcripts. With the HTBI primer set, the TCR CDR3 went through a first round of RT-PCR. TCRdb redid the calling of the multiplex PCR reads with MiXCR, one entry per CDR3 protein. The sample has around 340,000 distinct CDR3 sequences; about 18% are singletons. Sequences were obtained from blood. The receptors derive from a woman aged 25 to 39 with Graves' hyperthyroidism that later progressed to Graves' ophthalmopathy.

This sequence joins TRBV19 and TRBJ2-2; 12 bases align to TRBD1. Germline V gene sequence: CDR1 LNHDA, CDR2 SQIVND (reference sequence). This CDR3 comprises 17 residues. V lost 6 bases to trimming and J lost 4 bases; unmatched junction nucleotides: 9. CDR3: CASRIGTGGEVTGELFF. In DNA, the CDR3 is TGTGCCAGTAGAATCGGGACAGGGGGCGAGGTCACCGGGGAGCTGTTTTTT. The variable domain in full, completed from reference TRBV19 and TRBJ2-2, reads DGGITQSPKYLFRKEGQNVTLSCEQNLNHDAMYWYRQDPGQGLRLIYYSQIVNDFQKGDIAEGYSVSREKKESFPLTVTSAQKNPTAFYLCASRIGTGGEVTGELFFGEGSRLTVL.

This chain joins TRBV20-1 and TRBJ2-7, with D perhaps matching TRBD1 (5 bases). This CDR3 region has 15 residues. The V and J ends lost 4 bases and 0 bases respectively, with 16 bases between them. Germline V lookup: CDR1 DFQATT, CDR2 SNEGSKA (reference sequence). The chain's CDR3 is CSATDQGTYSYEQYF. The CDR3 DNA reads as TGCAGTGCTACCGATCAGGGAACCTACTCCTACGAGCAGTACTTC.

This clonotype was counted many times. V is TRBV6-2 or TRBV6-3 and J is TRBJ2-7, with D unclear. The CDR3 is 13 amino acids. Looked up from germline, CDR1 is MNHEY and CDR2 is SVGEGT. Trimming stripped 2 bases from V and 4 bases from J, with 9 bases between. CDR3 protein: CASSYDGFYEQYF. Here the CDR3 DNA reads TGTGCCAGCAGTTACGATGGTTTTTACGAGCAGTACTTC.

Many counts were recorded for this clonotype. V gene TRBV6-1 combines with J gene TRBJ2-7, with a tentative D call TRBD1 (5 bases). Trimming left V 0 bases short and J 3 bases short, with 12 bases between. The CDR3 is made up of 15 amino acids. The germline V gene has CDR1 MNHNS and CDR2 SASEGT. CDR3 in DNA: TGTGCCAGCAGTGAAGCTCCGGCCCAGGGCTACGAGCAGTACTTC. Translating it yields CASSEAPAQGYEQYF.

This clonotype was seen more than once but under ten times. At one end the junction does not follow the germline gene, possibly because of a read error. CDR3 sequence: CASSQEPETISTGLHSPLHF. CDR3 DNA sequence: TGTGCCAGCAGCCAAGAGCCTGAGACGATATCGACAGGTTTACATTCACCCCTCCACTTT. The chain recombines TRBV4-1 with TRBJ1-6, with a tentative D call TRBD1 (6 bases). CDR1 is MGHRA and CDR2 is YSYEKL in the germline V gene. The CDR3 totals 20 residues.

Many counts were recorded for this clonotype. The CDR3 region has the DNA TGTGCCAGCAGCCTAAGACGAGGCACAGATACGCAGTATTTT. Encoded protein: CASSLRRGTDTQYF. The chain is built from TRBV7-2 and TRBJ2-3; D not certain. Trimming took 5 bases from V and 1 from J, leaving 10 bases between them. Germline assignment: CDR1 SGHTA and CDR2 FQGNSA. The CDR3 is 14 residues long.

This clonotype was seen many times. V and J are TRBV3-1 and TRBJ2-5; D is possibly TRBD1 (5 bases). The ends were cut back, 3 bases at V and 1 base at J, with 9 bases in the middle. The CDR3 runs to 14 residues. The V gene's germline CDR1 is LGHDT and CDR2 YNNKEL (reference sequence). The CDR3 loop is CASSQTDIQETQYF. CDR3 sequence (DNA): TGTGCCAGCAGCCAGACAGACATCCAAGAGACCCAGTACTTC.

DNA for the CDR3: TGTGCCAGTAGCCCCCTACAGCGGGGGAACAATGAGCAGTTCTTC. Residues: CASSPLQRGNNEQFF. This chain uses TRBV19 with TRBJ2-1; 8 bases fit TRBD2. The CDR3 spans 15 residues. Germline V gene data show CDR1 as LNHDA and CDR2 as SQIVND (reference sequence). The V gene end was trimmed by 6 bases and the J gene end by 5 bases; junction bases not matched to a gene: 9. Combining the CDR3 with reference TRBV19 and TRBJ2-1 gives the whole variable domain DGGITQSPKYLFRKEGQNVTLSCEQNLNHDAMYWYRQDPGQGLRLIYYSQIVNDFQKGDIAEGYSVSREKKESFPLTVTSAQKNPTAFYLCASSPLQRGNNEQFFGPGTRLTVL.

This clonotype was counted at least ten times. The chain is built from TRBV5-1 and TRBJ2-1; TRBD2 matches at 9 bases. Trimming at V came to 4 bases and at J to 4 bases, leaving 27 bases not matched to a gene. Germline V gene lookup returns CDR1 SGHRS and CDR2 YFSETQ. CDR3 length: 22 residues. The CDR3 reads CASSADTSTASGIVLRYNEQFF. As DNA, the CDR3 is TGCGCCAGCAGCGCCGACACCAGCACAGCTAGCGGGATAGTCTTGAGGTACAATGAGCAGTTCTTC.

This clonotype occurred a few times. The chain combines TRBV20-1 with TRBJ2-4; no firm D call. V dropped 3 bases and J dropped 1 base, with 10 bases sitting between them. The CDR3 runs 14 residues. Per germline, CDR1 DFQATT and CDR2 SNEGSKA (reference sequence). This CDR3 reads CSASQTSAKNIQYF. CDR3 in DNA: TGCAGTGCTAGTCAGACTTCGGCCAAAAACATTCAGTACTTC.